The following is a TCR beta chain sequence with its context. Seattle patient enrollment occurred during active infection, with longitudinal follow-up thereafter. These data belong to a study of blood T cell repertoires in COVID-19. V was clipped by 1 base and J by 8 bases; unmatched bases: 7. The germline V gene has CDR1 SEHNR and CDR2 FQNEAQ (reference sequence). This CDR3 comprises 15 residues. Here immunoSEQ multiplex PCR was the method, and the copy in TCRdb shows in-frame clones only, minus some. This sample has about 210,000 clones, with roughly 82% found just once. Sequencing used peripheral blood. This chain uses TRBV7-9 with TRBJ2-1; 8 bases fit TRBD2. The TCR sequence derives from a woman aged 60-75 years with COVID-19, enrolled during active disease. CDR3 sequence reads: CASSLVSGGAYEQFF. CDR3 nucleotides: TGTGCCAGCAGCTTAGTATCCGGGGGGGCATATGAGCAGTTCTTC.